A selection of T cell receptor beta chains follows, all from one sample in a study of CD8+CD57+ T cells in acquired aplastic anemia. MiXCR, run by TCRdb on the reads, gives a single entry per CDR3 protein. This sample has approximately 200,000 distinct CDR3 sequences, with 61% found just once. Sequencing was done on a sample of sorted CD4+, CD8+, or CD8+CD57+ T cells (not recorded which) from PBMCs. These receptors originate from a human donor in good health. Each CDR3 is given with its conserved first and last residue. The order of the fields is CDR3 protein, CDR3 DNA, D gene, clone size, V gene, J gene. A D gene is named only where the DNA matches it firmly. Size tells how often a clone was seen (once, few, many) or the class of an expanded clone, and some rows leave it out.

CDR3aa: CSAKAAETQYF
CDR3nt: TGCAGTGCTAAGGCTGCAGAGACCCAGTACTTC
d_gene: .
abundance: few
v_gene: TRBV20-1
j_gene: TRBJ2-5

CDR3aa: CASSDPRTGGEETQYF
CDR3nt: TGTGCCAGCAGCGATCCCCGGACAGGGGGAGAAGAGACCCAGTACTTC
d_gene: TRBD1
abundance: many
v_gene: TRBV11-1
j_gene: TRBJ2-5

CDR3aa: CSARDWSSNRDGVGYTF
CDR3nt: TGCAGTGCTAGAGATTGGTCGTCGAACAGGGACGGGGTGGGCTACACCTTC
d_gene: .
abundance: .
v_gene: TRBV20-1
j_gene: TRBJ1-2

CDR3aa: CASSPLGRGAPYEQYF
CDR3nt: TGCGCCAGCAGTCCCTTAGGAAGGGGGGCCCCCTACGAGCAGTACTTC
d_gene: .
abundance: .
v_gene: TRBV10-1
j_gene: TRBJ2-7

CDR3aa: CASRTGFHEQYF
CDR3nt: TGTGCCAGCAGGACAGGGTTTCACGAGCAGTACTTC
d_gene: TRBD1
abundance: .
v_gene: TRBV2
j_gene: TRBJ2-7

CDR3aa: CASSLDSNQPQYF
CDR3nt: TGTGCCAGCAGCCTTGACAGCAATCAGCCCCAGTACTTC
d_gene: .
abundance: .
v_gene: TRBV7-9
j_gene: TRBJ2-5

CDR3aa: CASSEQSSYNSPLHF
CDR3nt: TGTGCCAGCAGTGAGCAGAGCTCCTATAATTCACCCCTCCACTTT
d_gene: .
abundance: .
v_gene: TRBV2
j_gene: TRBJ1-6

CDR3aa: CATSRDRLAVGQYF
CDR3nt: TGTGCCACCAGCAGAGATCGGCTAGCGGTAGGGCAGTATTTT
d_gene: TRBD2
abundance: .
v_gene: TRBV15
j_gene: TRBJ2-3

CDR3aa: CSVEEWGQSGANVLTF
CDR3nt: TGCAGCGTTGAAGAGTGGGGGCAATCTGGGGCCAACGTCCTGACTTTC
d_gene: .
abundance: .
v_gene: TRBV29-1
j_gene: TRBJ2-6

CDR3aa: CASSVEGRDYEQYF
CDR3nt: TGTGCCAGCAGCGTAGAGGGCAGAGACTACGAGCAGTACTTC
d_gene: .
abundance: .
v_gene: TRBV9
j_gene: TRBJ2-7

CDR3aa: CASSFLANEKLFF
CDR3nt: TGTGCCAGCAGCTTCCTCGCTAATGAAAAACTGTTTTTT
d_gene: .
abundance: .
v_gene: TRBV7-8
j_gene: TRBJ1-4

CDR3aa: CASSIRGGDYGYTF
CDR3nt: TGTGCCAGTAGTATTAGGGGGGGGGACTATGGCTACACCTTC
d_gene: .
abundance: .
v_gene: TRBV19
j_gene: TRBJ1-2

CDR3aa: CASRRQGSGPQHF
CDR3nt: TGTGCCAGTAGGAGACAGGGGTCCGGGCCCCAGCATTTT
d_gene: TRBD1
abundance: once
v_gene: TRBV19
j_gene: TRBJ1-5

CDR3aa: CASSLAGQRGYTF
CDR3nt: TGCGCCAGCAGCTTGGCTGGGCAGCGTGGCTACACCTTC
d_gene: .
abundance: .
v_gene: TRBV5-1
j_gene: TRBJ1-2

CDR3aa: CASSPLGDSYPNTGELFF
CDR3nt: TGTGCCAGCAGCCCCCTAGGGGACTCCTACCCGAACACCGGGGAGCTGTTTTTT
d_gene: .
abundance: .
v_gene: TRBV7-7
j_gene: TRBJ2-2

CDR3aa: CATSKERGGGDTQYF
CDR3nt: TGTGCCACCAGCAAAGAGCGGGGGGGCGGGGATACGCAGTATTTT
d_gene: TRBD2
abundance: many
v_gene: TRBV15
j_gene: TRBJ2-3

CDR3aa: CASSQDGTGYNEQFF
CDR3nt: TGTGCCAGCAGCCAAGACGGGACAGGGTACAATGAGCAGTTCTTC
d_gene: TRBD1
abundance: many
v_gene: TRBV14
j_gene: TRBJ2-1

CDR3aa: CASSSAGLAGGQGEQYF
CDR3nt: TGCGCCAGCAGCTCTGCCGGACTAGCGGGGGGACAAGGAGAGCAGTACTTC
d_gene: TRBD2
abundance: few
v_gene: TRBV5-1
j_gene: TRBJ2-7

CDR3aa: CASSSDSGLTDTQYF
CDR3nt: TGTGCCAGCAGCAGTGACAGCGGACTCACAGATACGCAGTATTTT
d_gene: .
abundance: .
v_gene: TRBV5-5
j_gene: TRBJ2-3

CDR3aa: CASSPAIATRVETQYF
CDR3nt: TGTGCCAGCAGCCCAGCCATTGCGACTAGGGTGGAGACCCAGTACTTC
d_gene: .
abundance: .
v_gene: TRBV14
j_gene: TRBJ2-5

CDR3aa: CASSYSNEPGMNTEAFF
CDR3nt: TGTGCCAGCAGTTACTCGAATGAGCCAGGTATGAACACTGAAGCTTTCTTT
d_gene: .
abundance: .
v_gene: TRBV6-5
j_gene: TRBJ1-1

CDR3aa: CASSQGGQGELETQYF
CDR3nt: TGCGCCAGCAGCCAAGGGGGACAGGGGGAGTTGGAGACCCAGTACTTC
d_gene: TRBD1
abundance: .
v_gene: TRBV4-1
j_gene: TRBJ2-5

CDR3aa: CASPDPDQPTLGGGYGYTF
CDR3nt: TGTGCCAGCCCAGATCCAGACCAACCCACCTTAGGCGGCGGCTATGGCTACACCTTC
d_gene: .
abundance: .
v_gene: TRBV2
j_gene: TRBJ1-2

CDR3aa: CASSFGGVTEAFF
CDR3nt: TGTGCCAGCTCTTTTGGAGGGGTCACTGAAGCTTTCTTT
d_gene: .
abundance: few
v_gene: TRBV27
j_gene: TRBJ1-1

CDR3aa: CSAPGGVRGYEQYF
CDR3nt: TGCAGTGCCCCTGGGGGCGTTCGGGGCTACGAGCAGTACTTC
d_gene: .
abundance: .
v_gene: TRBV20-1
j_gene: TRBJ2-7

CDR3aa: CSDTGLARYEQYF
CDR3nt: TGCAGTGATACGGGACTAGCACGGTACGAGCAGTACTTC
d_gene: TRBD2
abundance: .
v_gene: TRBV20-1
j_gene: TRBJ2-7

CDR3aa: CASSIITVVGGQPQHF
CDR3nt: TGTGCCAGTAGCATTATAACGGTGGTGGGCGGTCAGCCCCAGCATTTT
d_gene: .
abundance: .
v_gene: TRBV19
j_gene: TRBJ1-5

CDR3aa: CATSRGGAGGRRFF
CDR3nt: TGTGCCACCAGCAGAGGCGGAGCGGGTGGGAGACGGTTCTTC
d_gene: .
abundance: .
v_gene: TRBV15
j_gene: TRBJ2-1

CDR3aa: CASSPPGTKVSDNEQFF
CDR3nt: TGTGCCAGCTCACCCCCCGGGACTAAGGTTTCCGACAATGAGCAGTTCTTC
d_gene: TRBD2
abundance: .
v_gene: TRBV18
j_gene: TRBJ2-1

CDR3aa: CAWKARGLPSYEQYF
CDR3nt: TGTGCCTGGAAGGCAAGGGGCCTCCCTTCCTACGAGCAGTACTTC
d_gene: .
abundance: .
v_gene: TRBV30
j_gene: TRBJ2-7

CDR3aa: CSASDGAENSYEQYF
CDR3nt: TGCAGTGCTTCCGACGGGGCAGAGAACTCCTACGAGCAGTACTTC
d_gene: .
abundance: many
v_gene: TRBV20-1
j_gene: TRBJ2-7

CDR3aa: CGARPNHRLYERYF
CDR3nt: TGCGGTGCTAGACCGAACCACAGGCTCTACGAGCGGTACTTC
d_gene: .
abundance: .
v_gene: TRBV20-1
j_gene: TRBJ2-7

CDR3aa: CATSRDLGQGANTGELFF
CDR3nt: TGTGCCACCAGCAGAGATCTCGGACAGGGGGCGAACACCGGGGAGCTGTTTTTT
d_gene: TRBD1
abundance: .
v_gene: TRBV15
j_gene: TRBJ2-2

CDR3aa: CATSMTGSWDIQYF
CDR3nt: TGTGCCACCAGTATGACAGGGAGCTGGGACATTCAGTACTTC
d_gene: TRBD1
abundance: many
v_gene: TRBV15
j_gene: TRBJ2-4

CDR3aa: CASSRLSRNEQFF
CDR3nt: TGTGCCAGCAGCCGACTAAGCAGGAATGAGCAGTTCTTC
d_gene: .
abundance: .
v_gene: TRBV11-2
j_gene: TRBJ2-1

CDR3aa: CASSEYTFSYEQYF
CDR3nt: TGTGCCAGCAGTGAATACACCTTTAGCTACGAGCAGTACTTC
d_gene: .
abundance: many
v_gene: TRBV2
j_gene: TRBJ2-7

CDR3aa: CASSQVLYEQYF
CDR3nt: TGTGCCAGCAGCCAAGTACTCTACGAGCAGTACTTC
d_gene: .
abundance: many
v_gene: TRBV14
j_gene: TRBJ2-7

CDR3aa: CASSLNPGRRFDYGYTF
CDR3nt: TGCGCCAGCAGCTTGAATCCGGGGCGGAGGTTTGACTATGGCTACACCTTC
d_gene: .
abundance: many
v_gene: TRBV5-1
j_gene: TRBJ1-2

CDR3aa: CASSSSGGADTQYF
CDR3nt: TGTGCCAGCAGCTCTAGCGGGGGGGCCGATACGCAGTATTTT
d_gene: TRBD2
abundance: many
v_gene: TRBV6-4
j_gene: TRBJ2-3

CDR3aa: CASSLRTGGYEQYF
CDR3nt: TGTGCCAGCAGCTTACGTACAGGGGGGTACGAGCAGTACTTC
d_gene: TRBD1
abundance: .
v_gene: TRBV7-6
j_gene: TRBJ2-7

CDR3aa: CASSNRDLNSPLHF
CDR3nt: TGTGCCAGCAGCAACCGGGATTTAAATTCACCCCTCCACTTT
d_gene: .
abundance: .
v_gene: TRBV2
j_gene: TRBJ1-6

CDR3aa: CASSSGTGVVWADTQYF
CDR3nt: TGTGCCAGCAGCTCCGGGACAGGGGTCGTTTGGGCAGATACGCAGTATTTT
d_gene: TRBD1
abundance: many
v_gene: TRBV5-8
j_gene: TRBJ2-3

CDR3aa: CASSGGQIDYGYTF
CDR3nt: TGTGCCAGCAGCGGGGGACAGATAGACTATGGCTACACCTTC
d_gene: TRBD1
abundance: many
v_gene: TRBV13
j_gene: TRBJ1-2

CDR3aa: CSAKGLAGNGGENIQYF
CDR3nt: TGCAGTGCTAAAGGACTAGCGGGAAATGGCGGCGAAAACATTCAGTACTTC
d_gene: TRBD2
abundance: many
v_gene: TRBV20-1
j_gene: TRBJ2-4

CDR3aa: CASSLGPGELTDTQYF
CDR3nt: TGTGCCAGCAGCTTAGGGCCAGGGGAGCTCACAGATACGCAGTATTTT
d_gene: .
abundance: many
v_gene: TRBV11-2
j_gene: TRBJ2-3

CDR3aa: CATSRDETSGTFF
CDR3nt: TGTGCCACCAGCAGAGATGAAACTAGCGGGACGTTCTTC
d_gene: TRBD2
abundance: .
v_gene: TRBV15
j_gene: TRBJ2-1

CDR3aa: CASSPPSIYGYTF
CDR3nt: TGCGCCAGCAGCCCCCCGTCGATCTATGGCTACACCTTC
d_gene: .
abundance: few
v_gene: TRBV5-1
j_gene: TRBJ1-2

CDR3aa: CASRRQNYNEQFF
CDR3nt: TGTGCCAGCAGGAGGCAGAACTACAATGAGCAGTTCTTC
d_gene: .
abundance: few
v_gene: TRBV28
j_gene: TRBJ2-1

CDR3aa: CASSWGQGGGNEQFF
CDR3nt: TGTGCCAGCAGCTGGGGACAGGGAGGAGGCAATGAGCAGTTCTTC
d_gene: TRBD1
abundance: many
v_gene: TRBV7-7
j_gene: TRBJ2-1

CDR3aa: CASSSAGQGGEQYF
CDR3nt: TGTGCCAGCAGTTCGGCCGGACAGGGGGGCGAGCAGTACTTC
d_gene: TRBD1
abundance: .
v_gene: TRBV12-3/TRBV12-4
j_gene: TRBJ2-7

CDR3aa: CASSSRQGSGYTF
CDR3nt: TGTGCCAGCAGCTCTAGACAGGGGAGTGGCTACACCTTC
d_gene: TRBD1
abundance: .
v_gene: TRBV7-3
j_gene: TRBJ1-2

CDR3aa: CASHNPGLDPYEQYF
CDR3nt: TGTGCCAGCCACAACCCGGGACTCGACCCCTACGAGCAGTACTTC
d_gene: .
abundance: .
v_gene: TRBV6-5
j_gene: TRBJ2-7

CDR3aa: CASSPLEQWGGYTF
CDR3nt: TGTGCCAGCTCCCCGTTAGAGCAATGGGGGGGCTACACCTTC
d_gene: .
abundance: .
v_gene: TRBV25-1
j_gene: TRBJ1-2